The 20 T cell receptor beta chains presented below share a single source sample, sequenced in a study of technical replicates of blood from several donors. Sequencing was performed with immunoSEQ multiplex PCR; in TCRdb, only in-frame clones are kept and a portion is missing. Of more than 65,000 clones listed, around 97% were seen once; the top ten hold 0.29%. Material for sequencing was T cells isolated from PBMCs. The receptors here all came from a human donor in good health.

The V call is TRBV7-9, the J call TRBJ2-7; the D gene is possibly TRBD1 (5 bases). This CDR3 has 12 residues. Trimming took 2 bases from V and 6 from J, leaving 8 bases between them. CDR1 and CDR2 from the germline V gene are SEHNR and FQNEAQ (reference sequence). This CDR3 reads CASSLQGAEQYF. In nucleotides, the CDR3 is TGTGCCAGCAGCTTACAGGGTGCCGAGCAGTACTTC.

The gene calls are TRBV7-9 and TRBJ2-7; TRBD1 aligns across 10 bases. The CDR3 covers 18 residues. The trim removed 5 bases at V and 2 bases at J, leaving 15 bases unmatched. CDR1 and CDR2 (germline): SEHNR, FQNEAQ (reference sequence). CDR3 protein: CASSLTGTGEWFPYEQYF. The CDR3 DNA reads TGTGCCAGCAGCCTGACCGGGACAGGGGAGTGGTTCCCCTACGAGCAGTACTTC.

This chain links TRBV6-6 with TRBJ2-3, with a weak D call TRBD1 (5 bases). V lost 6 bases, J lost 5 bases, and 12 bases lay in between. CDR1 MNHNY and CDR2 SVGAGI come from the germline V gene (reference sequence). The CDR3 totals 13 residues. The CDR3 DNA reads as TGTGCCAGCAGCCAGGGTTACGTAGATACGCAGTATTTT. It codes for CASSQGYVDTQYF.

This chain links TRBV27 with TRBJ2-1; 9 bases map to TRBD2. This CDR3 region has 16 residues. The germline V gene encodes CDR1 MNHEY and CDR2 SMNVEV (reference sequence). J lost 4 bases, V lost 0 bases, and 4 bases had no gene match. CDR3 DNA sequence: TGTGCCAGCAGTTTATCCAAGCGGGAGGTTTACAATGAGCAGTTCTTC. Encoded protein: CASSLSKREVYNEQFF.

This clone has a single count. This chain uses TRBV7-2 with TRBJ1-1, with TRBD1 identical over 7 bases. The trim removed 5 bases at V and 7 bases at J, leaving 10 bases unmatched. The CDR3 is 14 amino acids. Germline-derived CDR1 and CDR2 are SGHTA and FQGNSA. The CDR3 sequence: CASSTLQGRSEAFF. In DNA, the CDR3 is TGTGCCAGCAGCACCTTACAGGGGAGGAGTGAAGCTTTCTTT. Supplemented by reference TRBV7-2 and TRBJ1-1, the full variable domain reads GAGVSQSPSNKVTEKGKDVELRCDPISGHTALYWYRQSLGQGLEFLIYFQGNSAPDKSGLPSDRFSAERTGGSVSTLTIQRTQQEDSAVYLCASSTLQGRSEAFFGQGTRLTVV.

Note on this clone: The same CDR3 is also encoded by other DNA sequences in this sample. V usage is TRBV18 and J usage is TRBJ1-2, with 9 bases fitting TRBD1. Germline CDR1 KGHSH, CDR2 LQKENI. Trimming took 3 bases from V and 5 from J; bases not matched to a gene: 4. This CDR3 contains 14 residues. The CDR3 bases are TGTGCCAGCTCACCGAGCGGACAGGGGTATGGCTACACCTTC. It specifies CASSPSGQGYGYTF.

A single count supports this clone. The CDR3 sequence is CATSPRAGSTDTQYF. The CDR3, as DNA: TGTGCCACCTCTCCGAGGGCTGGGAGCACAGATACGCAGTATTTT. The rearrangement joins TRBV14 to TRBJ2-3, with D possibly being TRBD2 (5 bases). Germline loops: CDR1 SGHDN, CDR2 FVKESK. The CDR3 is 15 residues long. Trimming left V 10 bases short and J 0 bases short, with 17 bases between.

This chain joins TRBV11-2 and TRBJ1-1; D remains ambiguous. CDR3 size: 13 residues. The V and J ends lost 0 bases and 11 bases respectively, with 13 bases between them. In germline, CDR1 is SGHAT, CDR2 FQNNGV. The CDR3 DNA follows: TGTGCCAGCAGCTTAGACGCGACTGTGTCGGCTTTCTTT. Translated, it gives CASSLDATVSAFF. The complete variable domain, with remaining parts taken from reference TRBV11-2 and TRBJ1-1, reads EAGVAQSPRYKIIEKRQSVAFWCNPISGHATLYWYQQILGQGPKLLIQFQNNGVVDDSQLPKDRFSAERLKGVDSTLKIQPAKLEDSAVYLCASSLDATVSAFFGQGTRLTVV.

The CDR3 sequence: CASSLDRGPYEQYF. CDR3 sequence (DNA): TGCGCCAGCAGCTTGGACAGGGGGCCCTACGAGCAGTACTTC. The V gene is TRBV5-1, the J gene TRBJ2-7, with 9 positions matching TRBD1. Losses at the gene ends were 0 bases for V and 2 bases for J; bases not matched to a gene: 0. The CDR3 loop spans 14 amino acids. Germline V gives CDR1 SGHRS, CDR2 YFSETQ.

The rearrangement joins TRBV25-1 to TRBJ2-1; 14 bases fit TRBD2. The CDR3 runs to 17 residues. Germline-derived CDR1 and CDR2 are MGHDK and SYGVNS. The trim removed 6 bases at V and 9 bases at J, leaving 13 bases unmatched. The CDR3 DNA follows: TGTGCCAGCAGGGATACGGGGGGACTAGCGGGAGTTCGTGAGCAGTTCTTC. Translation: CASRDTGGLAGVREQFF.

The chain recombines TRBV9 with TRBJ2-5, with a tentative D call TRBD2 (6 bases). The germline V gene encodes CDR1 SGDLS and CDR2 YYNGEE. Trimming stripped 7 bases from V and 1 base from J, with 14 bases between. The CDR3 has 14 amino acids. The CDR3 DNA follows: TGTGCCAGCGGTCCGGGAGTTTTCCAAGAGACCCAGTACTTC. Protein sequence: CASGPGVFQETQYF.

V is TRBV27 and J is TRBJ2-1; 10 nucleotides line up with TRBD1. CDR1 is MNHEY, CDR2 SMNVEV, per germline (reference sequence). The CDR3 covers 15 residues. V shed 1 base, J shed 4 bases, and the junction held 1 base outside the gene matches. DNA of the CDR3: TGTGCCAGCAGTTTATGGGGACAGGGGTACAATGAGCAGTTCTTC. Encoded protein: CASSLWGQGYNEQFF.

This chain joins TRBV10-3 and TRBJ1-2; 7 bases are shared with TRBD1. The CDR3 consists of 15 residues. CDR1 is ENHRY and CDR2 is SYGVKD in the germline V gene. The V gene end was trimmed by 3 bases and the J gene end by 1 base; junction bases not matched to a gene: 5. Here the CDR3 DNA reads TGTGCCATCAGTGACCGGGACAGATATAACTATGGCTACACCTTC. Translated, it gives CAISDRDRYNYGYTF.

The CDR3 loop is CACTTNYGYTF. CDR3 sequence (DNA): TGTGCCTGTACAACGAACTATGGCTACACCTTC. This sequence joins TRBV30 and TRBJ1-2; D is unresolved. The CDR3 is made up of 11 amino acids. With 6 bases removed from V and 2 bases from J, the gap between germline ends came to 7 bases. Germline values: CDR1 GTSNPN, CDR2 SVGIG (reference sequence).

The chain couples TRBV19 to TRBJ1-5, with 7 positions matching TRBD1. This CDR3 region has 14 residues. With V trimmed by 1 base and J by 4 bases, 1 base remained unmatched. Looked up from germline, CDR1 is LNHDA and CDR2 is SQIVND (reference sequence). CDR3 in amino acids: CASSIGGQNQPQHF. CDR3 DNA sequence: TGTGCCAGTAGTATAGGGGGACAGAATCAGCCCCAGCATTTT. Supplemented by reference TRBV19 and TRBJ1-5, the full variable domain reads DGGITQSPKYLFRKEGQNVTLSCEQNLNHDAMYWYRQDPGQGLRLIYYSQIVNDFQKGDIAEGYSVSREKKESFPLTVTSAQKNPTAFYLCASSIGGQNQPQHFGDGTRLSIL.

The genes are TRBV19 and TRBJ1-3, with 7 bases lining up with TRBD1. There are 14 residues in the CDR3. From germline, CDR1 is LNHDA and CDR2 SQIVND (reference sequence). V lost 7 bases to trimming and J lost 0 bases; unmatched junction nucleotides: 3. The chain's CDR3 is CASKGQISGNTIYF. In DNA, the CDR3 is TGTGCCAGTAAGGGACAGATCTCTGGAAACACCATATATTTT.

This chain joins TRBV11-3 and TRBJ2-7; D uncertain. CDR1 and CDR2 (germline): SGHNT, YENEEA. CDR3 length: 13 amino acids. V was clipped by 2 bases and J by 2 bases, with 7 bases between them. The CDR3 DNA is TGTGCCAGCAGCTTACACAGACCCTACGAGCAGTACTTC. Its translation: CASSLHRPYEQYF.

V is TRBV13 and J is TRBJ2-7, with D unclear. This CDR3 comprises 14 residues. Germline V gives CDR1 PRHDT, CDR2 FYEKMQ (reference sequence). V was cut by 3 bases and J by 0 bases, with 9 bases left in between. CDR3 amino acids: CASSLVGSSYEQYF. CDR3 nucleotide sequence: TGTGCCAGCAGCTTGGTCGGGTCCTCCTACGAGCAGTACTTC.

The V gene is TRBV27, the J gene TRBJ2-1; a possible D gene is TRBD2 (6 bases). Trimming stripped 5 bases from V and 4 bases from J, with 18 bases between. Germline V gene lookup returns CDR1 MNHEY and CDR2 SMNVEV (reference sequence). This CDR3 has 16 residues. CDR3 sequence reads: CASSVDRRVGYNEQFF. CDR3 DNA: TGTGCCAGCAGTGTAGACCGGAGGGTCGGATACAATGAGCAGTTCTTC.

The chain is built from TRBV25-1 and TRBJ2-7, with D tentatively TRBD2 (6 bases). The CDR3 spans 15 residues. The V end was cut by 1 base, the J end by 2 bases, with 12 bases between. Germline values: CDR1 MGHDK, CDR2 SYGVNS. Here the CDR3 reads CASSEFGTGAYEQYF. In nucleotides, the CDR3 is TGTGCCAGCAGTGAATTCGGGACTGGGGCCTACGAGCAGTACTTC.